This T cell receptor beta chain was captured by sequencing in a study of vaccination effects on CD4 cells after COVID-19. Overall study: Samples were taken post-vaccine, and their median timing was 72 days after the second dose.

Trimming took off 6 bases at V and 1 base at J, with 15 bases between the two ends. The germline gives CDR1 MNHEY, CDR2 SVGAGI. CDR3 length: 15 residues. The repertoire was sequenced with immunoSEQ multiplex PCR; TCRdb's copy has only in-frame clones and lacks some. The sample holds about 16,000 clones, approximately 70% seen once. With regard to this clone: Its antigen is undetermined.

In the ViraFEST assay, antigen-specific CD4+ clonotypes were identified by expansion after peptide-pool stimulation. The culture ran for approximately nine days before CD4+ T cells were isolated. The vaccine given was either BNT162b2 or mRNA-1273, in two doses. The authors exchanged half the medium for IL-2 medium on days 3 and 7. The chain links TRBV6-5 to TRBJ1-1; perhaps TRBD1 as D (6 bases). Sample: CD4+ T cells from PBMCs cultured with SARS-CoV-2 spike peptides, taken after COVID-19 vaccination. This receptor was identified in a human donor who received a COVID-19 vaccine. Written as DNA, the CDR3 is TGTGCCAGCAGACACCCAAGGGGGTCGAACACTGAAGCTTTCTTT. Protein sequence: CASRHPRGSNTEAFF.